This T cell receptor beta chain was profiled in a study of shared clonotypes between healthy human individuals. The healthy adult donors were HIV-negative and reported no recent acute infections or vaccinations. CD4+ cells underwent separation, giving CD45RA+ naive and CD45RA-negative memory subsets. The CDR3 covers 13 residues. CDR1 and CDR2 (germline): SGHNT, YYREEE (reference sequence). V shed 4 bases and J shed 3 bases, with 10 bases lying between them. The table came from immunoSEQ multiplex PCR; TCRdb's copy has only in-frame clones and leaves some out. The sample has approximately 2.1 million clones; approximately 93% are singletons.

The sample comprised naive CD4+ T cells from PBMCs. Described subset: CD45RA+ positively selected. The chain recombines TRBV5-4 with TRBJ2-5; D gene uncertain. The receptor was derived from a man between 18 and 29 years old in good health. Some clones in this sample may be carry-over from other donors' samples. The CDR3 protein is CASSTRAEETQYF. The CDR3 DNA reads TGTGCCAGCAGCACCCGGGCCGAAGAGACCCAGTACTTC.